The 25 T cell receptor beta chains given below trace back to one sample, sequenced in a study of blood T cell repertoires in COVID-19. Assay: immunoSEQ multiplex PCR; the TCRdb copy retains only in-frame clones and omits some. The data contain under 450,000 clones, approximately 91% of them singletons. Sequenced sample: peripheral blood. Receptors originate from a woman between 40 and 55 years old with COVID-19, enrolled during active disease.

The rearrangement uses TRBV7-2 and TRBJ1-1; 11 positions agree with TRBD1. The J segment lost 4 bases and the V segment lost 5 bases, leaving 6 bases of the junction unmatched. This CDR3 has 15 amino acids. Germline V gives CDR1 SGHTA, CDR2 FQGNSA. CDR3 residues: CASSQRTGGFTEAFF. DNA of the CDR3: TGTGCCAGCAGCCAAAGGACAGGGGGCTTCACTGAAGCTTTCTTT.

The rearrangement joins TRBV12-5 to TRBJ2-7; D remains ambiguous. CDR1 is LGHNT, CDR2 FRNRAP, per germline. V was pared by 0 bases and J by 6 bases, with 9 bases between. This CDR3 is built from 13 residues. The chain's CDR3 is CASGLVLSTEQYF. Written as DNA, the CDR3 is TGTGCTAGTGGTTTGGTACTGTCCACCGAGCAGTACTTC.

The chain couples TRBV6-1 to TRBJ1-2, with unresolved D. The CDR3 is made up of 15 amino acids. Germline loops: CDR1 MNHNS, CDR2 SASEGT. V lost 2 bases and J lost 7, with 17 bases in between. Written as DNA, the CDR3 is TGTGCCAGCAGTGAAAACGACCCTAGGTTCGCTGGCTACACCTTC. This translates into CASSENDPRFAGYTF.

This chain uses TRBV7-2 with TRBJ2-7; 7 bases align to TRBD1. The junction had 4 bases not matched to a gene; V was cut back by 2 bases and J by 3 bases. Germline CDR1 is SGHTA and CDR2 is FQGNSA. The CDR3 covers 14 residues. The CDR3 DNA reads TGTGCCAGCAGCTTAAGGGGGCCGATCTACGAGCAGTACTTC. It specifies CASSLRGPIYEQYF.

The CDR3 DNA is TGTGCCAGCAGCGCACGACAGAGAGGCTACACCTTC. Protein product: CASSARQRGYTF. The chain has TRBV7-2 and TRBJ1-2, with a weak D call TRBD1 (5 bases). V was pared by 5 bases and J by 8 bases, with 12 bases between. Germline V gene sequence: CDR1 SGHTA, CDR2 FQGNSA. The CDR3 totals 12 residues.

This chain links TRBV4-1 with TRBJ1-5; D not certain. This CDR3 is built from 14 residues. The V gene's germline CDR1 is MGHRA and CDR2 YSYEKL. The ends were cut back, 0 bases at V and 5 bases at J, with 8 bases in the middle. The CDR3 nucleotides read TGCGCCAGCAGCCAAGAGGCAGACTATCAGCCCCAGCATTTT. Translated, it gives CASSQEADYQPQHF.

The chain joins TRBV6-5 to TRBJ1-3; tentative D call: TRBD1 (6 bases). The germline V gene has CDR1 MNHEY and CDR2 SVGAGI. The CDR3 contains 14 residues. Trimming removed 4 bases from V and 0 bases from J, with 7 bases in between. CDR3 amino acids: CASSLQGSGNTIYF. The CDR3, as DNA: TGTGCCAGCAGTTTACAGGGCTCTGGAAACACCATATATTTT.

The CDR3 nucleotides are TGTGCCAGCAGTAACCCAGGATCCAGAGTACATGAGCAGTTCTTC. Protein sequence: CASSNPGSRVHEQFF. This chain joins TRBV6-2 or TRBV6-3 and TRBJ2-1; D remains unclear. The germline gives CDR1 MNHEY, CDR2 SVGEGT. Between the trimmed V and J ends, which lost 5 bases and 8 bases, there was a span of 19 bases. CDR3 length: 15 residues.

The genes are TRBV2 and TRBJ1-5; D possibly corresponds to TRBD1 (5 bases). Trimming left V 5 bases short and J 9 bases short, with 17 bases between. From germline, CDR1 is SNHLY and CDR2 FYNNEI. This CDR3 is 14 amino acids long. For the CDR3, the DNA is TGTGCCAGCAGTTTACAGGACCTCCTTGGGCCCCAGCATTTT. This translates into CASSLQDLLGPQHF. Looking up the rest from reference TRBV2 and TRBJ1-5 gives the full variable domain: EPEVTQTPSHQVTQMGQEVILRCVPISNHLYFYWYRQILGQKVEFLVSFYNNEISEKSEIFDDQFSVERPDGSNFTLKIRSTKLEDSAMYFCASSLQDLLGPQHFGDGTRLSIL.

The chain carries TRBV5-1 and TRBJ1-4; D is perhaps TRBD1 (6 bases). Germline V gene lookup returns CDR1 SGHRS and CDR2 YFSETQ. The length of the CDR3 is 14 residues. The V end was cut by 7 bases, the J end by 4 bases, with 14 bases between. The CDR3 DNA follows: TGCGCCAGCGCCACAGGGACCGTTAATGAAAAACTGTTTTTT. Translation: CASATGTVNEKLFF.

CDR3 DNA sequence: TGTGCCAGCAGTGCCTACGGTGAAAAACTGTTTTTT. Encoded protein: CASSAYGEKLFF. The rearrangement links TRBV12-3 or TRBV12-4 to TRBJ1-4; the D is unclear. The ends were cut back, 5 bases at V and 7 bases at J, with 8 bases in the middle. This CDR3 is built from 12 residues.

This CDR3 is CASSYSEANYGYTF. Here the CDR3 DNA reads TGTGCCAGCAGTTACTCGGAGGCGAACTATGGCTACACCTTC. The chain couples TRBV6-6 to TRBJ1-2; D not certain. V was pared by 0 bases and J by 2 bases, with 7 bases between. The CDR3 sequence is 14 residues long. Per germline, CDR1 MNHNY and CDR2 SVGAGI (reference sequence).

This rearrangement joins TRBV19 to TRBJ2-2; 7 positions agree with TRBD1. Looked up from germline, CDR1 is LNHDA and CDR2 is SQIVND (reference sequence). This CDR3 has 17 amino acids. J was trimmed by 1 base and V by 3 bases; bases with no gene match: 8. The CDR3 DNA reads TGTGCCAGTAGTATTCTCCGATCAGGGGGGAACACCGGGGAGCTGTTTTTT. Protein: CASSILRSGGNTGELFF. Supplemented by reference TRBV19 and TRBJ2-2, the full variable domain reads DGGITQSPKYLFRKEGQNVTLSCEQNLNHDAMYWYRQDPGQGLRLIYYSQIVNDFQKGDIAEGYSVSREKKESFPLTVTSAQKNPTAFYLCASSILRSGGNTGELFFGEGSRLTVL.

The chain is built from TRBV27 and TRBJ1-6; D perhaps matches TRBD1 (6 bases). Trimming left V 6 bases short and J 9 bases short, with 18 bases between. This CDR3 has 15 amino acids. Germline CDR1 and CDR2: MNHEY and SMNVEV (reference sequence). CDR3 nucleotide sequence: TGTGCCAGCAGATTCTGGACAGAAGGAACTTCACCCCTCCACTTT. Amino acids: CASRFWTEGTSPLHF.

The rearrangement links TRBV19 to TRBJ2-6; 9 bases align to TRBD1. The CDR3 runs to 18 residues. Germline V lookup: CDR1 LNHDA, CDR2 SQIVND (reference sequence). Trimming at V came to 3 bases and at J to 2 bases, leaving 8 bases not matched to a gene. CDR3 sequence (DNA): TGTGCCAGTAGTATTGGGGGACAGGGTTTCACTGGGGCCAACGTCCTGACTTTC. Protein sequence: CASSIGGQGFTGANVLTF.

The chain links TRBV15 to TRBJ1-6; 8 bases agree with TRBD1. V gave up 4 bases and J gave up 5 bases; unmatched junction bases: 1. The germline CDR1 and CDR2 sequences are LNHNV and YYDKDF (reference sequence). This CDR3 is 14 amino acids long. CDR3 loop: CATSIQGDNSPLHF. For the CDR3, the DNA is TGTGCCACCAGCATACAGGGGGATAATTCACCCCTCCACTTT.

CDR3 amino acids: CASSQAQQGSYEQYF. The CDR3 DNA sequence: TGCGCCAGCAGCCAAGCGCAACAGGGGTCCTACGAGCAGTACTTC. V gene TRBV4-3 combines with J gene TRBJ2-7; the match to TRBD1 covers 7 bases. The CDR3 is made up of 15 amino acids. With 1 base clipped from V and 1 base from J, the junction kept 4 bases outside the gene matches. The germline V gene has CDR1 LGHNA and CDR2 YSLEER.

The chain carries TRBV28 and TRBJ2-7; the D gene is possibly TRBD1 (6 bases). Trimming took off 4 bases at V and 2 bases at J, with 9 bases between the two ends. The CDR3 consists of 13 residues. Germline V CDR1 and CDR2: MDHEN, SYDVKM. The CDR3 protein is CASSSDRPYEQYF. The CDR3, as DNA: TGTGCCAGCAGTTCTGACAGGCCCTACGAGCAGTACTTC. The entire variable domain, with the rest obtained from reference TRBV28 and TRBJ2-7, is as follows: DVKVTQSSRYLVKRTGEKVFLECVQDMDHENMFWYRQDPGLGLRLIYFSYDVKMKEKGDIPEGYSVSREKKERFSLILESASTNQTSMYLCASSSDRPYEQYFGPGTRLTVT.

The chain carries TRBV19 and TRBJ1-1, with D possibly being TRBD1 (5 bases). V was clipped by 2 bases and J by 5 bases, with 12 bases between them. The germline V gene has CDR1 LNHDA and CDR2 SQIVND (reference sequence). The CDR3 contains 14 residues. CDR3 in amino acids: CASSISRVRTEAFF. DNA of the CDR3: TGTGCCAGTAGTATAAGCAGGGTGAGAACTGAAGCTTTCTTT. Full variable domain (remainder filled in from reference TRBV19 and TRBJ1-1): DGGITQSPKYLFRKEGQNVTLSCEQNLNHDAMYWYRQDPGQGLRLIYYSQIVNDFQKGDIAEGYSVSREKKESFPLTVTSAQKNPTAFYLCASSISRVRTEAFFGQGTRLTVV.

The rearrangement uses TRBV4-3 and TRBJ1-1; tentatively, D is TRBD1 (6 bases). CDR1 and CDR2 (germline): LGHNA, YSLEER. Trimming took 4 bases from V and 0 from J, leaving 21 bases between them. This CDR3 region has 18 residues. The CDR3 DNA is TGCGCCAGCAGCCTCATGCCAACAGGGAACACAGTGAACACTGAAGCTTTCTTT. Amino acids: CASSLMPTGNTVNTEAFF.

V gene TRBV29-1 combines with J gene TRBJ2-3, with D possibly matching TRBD2 (7 bases). The V end lost 3 bases, the J end lost 0 bases, and 13 bases lay between the germline ends. Germline V CDR1 and CDR2: SQVTM, ANQGSEA. This CDR3 comprises 15 residues. The CDR3 bases are TGCAGCGTTGATGGGGAGGGGGGTAGCACAGATACGCAGTATTTT. Translating it yields CSVDGEGGSTDTQYF.

The chain employs TRBV6-2 or TRBV6-3 and TRBJ1-2; D gene uncertain. The CDR3 has 13 residues. Trimming stripped 2 bases from V and 7 bases from J, with 11 bases between. Germline-derived CDR1 and CDR2 are MNHEY and SVGEGT. The CDR3 DNA reads as TGTGCCAGCAGTTACGAGCGGGGAAGTGGCTACACCTTC. It codes for CASSYERGSGYTF.

The V and J genes are TRBV27 and TRBJ1-5, with 8 bases that match TRBD1. V lost 3 bases and J lost 7; bases outside the gene matches: 11. Germline lookup yields CDR1 MNHEY and CDR2 SMNVEV (reference sequence). The CDR3 has 16 residues. This CDR3 is CASSFTGGDQGQPQHF. The CDR3, as DNA: TGTGCCAGCAGTTTTACAGGGGGAGATCAGGGCCAGCCCCAGCATTTT.

The chain recombines TRBV7-2 with TRBJ1-6; 9 positions agree with TRBD1. With 8 bases clipped from V and 14 bases from J, the junction kept 10 bases outside the gene matches. CDR1 SGHTA and CDR2 FQGNSA come from the germline V gene. The CDR3 runs to 13 residues. CDR3 DNA sequence: TGTGCCAGCGGGACAGGGAGTTTGTTCACCCTCCACTTT. This translates into CASGTGSLFTLHF.

The chain combines TRBV11-3 with TRBJ2-1; 7 nucleotides line up with TRBD1. The CDR3 has 14 residues. After removal of 5 bases from V and 4 bases from J, the junction contained 5 bases not matched to a gene. CDR1 and CDR2 (germline): SGHNT, YENEEA. The CDR3, as DNA: TGTGCCAGCAGCGCGGACAGGCTTTACAATGAGCAGTTCTTC. It codes for CASSADRLYNEQFF. Full variable domain (outside the CDR3, taken from reference TRBV11-3 and TRBJ2-1): EAGVVQSPRYKIIEKKQPVAFWCNPISGHNTLYWYLQNLGQGPELLIRYENEEAVDDSQLPKDRFSAERLKGVDSTLKIQPAELGDSAVYLCASSADRLYNEQFFGPGTRLTVL.